This T cell receptor beta chain was sequenced in a study of graft-versus-host responses after intestinal transplantation. In the study overall: Every recipient underwent anti-thymocyte globulin induction, then tacrolimus and steroids for two to three years.

V lost 3 bases and J lost 4, with 13 bases in between. This CDR3 spans 14 amino acids. The germline V gene has CDR1 MDHEN and CDR2 SYDVKM. On this clone itself: Its antigen is not identified.

Data came from immunoSEQ multiplex PCR; TCRdb stores just in-frame clones and leaves some out. This sample carries around 31,000 clones, just under 85% of them seen once, and the ten largest clones take approximately 19%. Specimen: unstimulated CD8+ T cells sorted from spleen or lymph node cells, collected before intestinal transplant. The chain combines TRBV28 with TRBJ2-7, with a tentative D call TRBD2 (7 bases). The TCR sequence derives from a human donor who received an intestinal transplant. In DNA form, the CDR3 reads TGTGCCAGCAGTTTGCGGGGGCCAAGATACGAGCAGTACTTC. As protein: CASSLRGPRYEQYF.